This T cell receptor beta chain was sequenced during a study of technical replicates of blood from several donors. Profiling relied on immunoSEQ multiplex PCR, and the TCRdb table lists in-frame clones only, not all of them. The table includes some 10,000 clones, around 94% detected once. V shed 2 bases, J shed 1 base, and the junction held 6 bases outside the gene matches. Germline-derived CDR1 and CDR2 are SGHKS and YYEKEE (reference sequence). There are 15 residues in the CDR3. The chain employs TRBV5-5 and TRBJ2-7; the match to TRBD2 covers 7 bases. The material sequenced was PBMCs. This sequence originates from a human donor in good health. The CDR3 reads CASSFERDYSYEQYF. In DNA, the CDR3 is TGTGCCAGCAGCTTCGAGCGGGACTATTCCTACGAGCAGTACTTC.